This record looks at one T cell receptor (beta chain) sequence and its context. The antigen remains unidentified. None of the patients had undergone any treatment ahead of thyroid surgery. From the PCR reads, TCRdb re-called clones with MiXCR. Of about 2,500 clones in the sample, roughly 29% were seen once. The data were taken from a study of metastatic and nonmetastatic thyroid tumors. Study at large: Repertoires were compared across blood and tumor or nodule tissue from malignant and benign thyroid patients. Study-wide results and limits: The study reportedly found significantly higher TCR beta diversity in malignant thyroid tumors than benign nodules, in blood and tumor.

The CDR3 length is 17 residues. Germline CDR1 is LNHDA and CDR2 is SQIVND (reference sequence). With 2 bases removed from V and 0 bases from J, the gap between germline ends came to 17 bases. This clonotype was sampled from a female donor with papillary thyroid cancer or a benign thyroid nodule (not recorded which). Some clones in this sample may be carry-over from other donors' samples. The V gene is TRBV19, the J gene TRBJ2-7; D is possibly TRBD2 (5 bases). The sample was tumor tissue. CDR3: CASSITGSGGGSYEQYF. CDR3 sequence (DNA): TGTGCCAGTAGTATAACGGGGTCCGGTGGAGGCTCCTACGAGCAGTACTTC.